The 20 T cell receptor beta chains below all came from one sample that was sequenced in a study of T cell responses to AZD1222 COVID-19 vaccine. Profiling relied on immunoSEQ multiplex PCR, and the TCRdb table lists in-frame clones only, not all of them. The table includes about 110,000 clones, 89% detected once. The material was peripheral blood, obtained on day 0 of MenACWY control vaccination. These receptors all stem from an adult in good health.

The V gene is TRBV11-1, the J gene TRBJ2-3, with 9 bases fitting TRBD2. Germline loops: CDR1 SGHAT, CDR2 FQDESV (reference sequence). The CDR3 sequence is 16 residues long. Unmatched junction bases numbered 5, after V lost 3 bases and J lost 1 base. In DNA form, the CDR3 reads TGTGCCAGCAGCTTTGGGTTAGCGGGGGGCACAGATACGCAGTATTTT. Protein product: CASSFGLAGGTDTQYF.

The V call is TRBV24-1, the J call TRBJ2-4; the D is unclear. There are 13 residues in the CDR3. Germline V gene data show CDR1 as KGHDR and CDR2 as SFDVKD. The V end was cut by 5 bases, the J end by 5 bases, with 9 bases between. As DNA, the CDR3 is TGTGCCACCAGTGGTGGCGCGGAAAACATTCAGTACTTC. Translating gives CATSGGAENIQYF.

Here the CDR3 DNA reads TGTGCCAGCAGTCCAAGGGGACTAGCGGGGGCCTACGAGCAGTACTTC. Translation gives CASSPRGLAGAYEQYF. This chain uses TRBV28 with TRBJ2-7, with 14 bases that match TRBD2. Trimming took 5 bases from V and 2 from J; bases not matched to a gene: 5. Germline values: CDR1 MDHEN, CDR2 SYDVKM. This CDR3 is built from 16 residues.

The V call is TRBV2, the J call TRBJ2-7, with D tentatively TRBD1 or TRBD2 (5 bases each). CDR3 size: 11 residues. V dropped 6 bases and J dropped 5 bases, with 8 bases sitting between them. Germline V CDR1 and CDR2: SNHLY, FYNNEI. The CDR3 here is CASRSGHEQYF. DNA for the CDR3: TGTGCCAGCAGATCGGGGCACGAGCAGTACTTC.

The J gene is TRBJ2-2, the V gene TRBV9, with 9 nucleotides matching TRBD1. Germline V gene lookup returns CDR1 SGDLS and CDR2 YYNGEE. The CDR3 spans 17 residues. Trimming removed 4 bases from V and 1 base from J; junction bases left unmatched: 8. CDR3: CASSLTGQGLNTGELFF. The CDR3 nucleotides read TGTGCCAGCAGCCTCACGGGACAGGGACTGAACACCGGGGAGCTGTTTTTT.

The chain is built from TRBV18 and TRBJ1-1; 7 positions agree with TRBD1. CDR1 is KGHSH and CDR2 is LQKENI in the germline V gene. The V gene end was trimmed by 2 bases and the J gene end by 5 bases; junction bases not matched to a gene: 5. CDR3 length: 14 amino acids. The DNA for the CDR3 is TGTGCCAGCTCACCAGACAGGGTAGGGACTGAAGCTTTCTTT. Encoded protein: CASSPDRVGTEAFF.

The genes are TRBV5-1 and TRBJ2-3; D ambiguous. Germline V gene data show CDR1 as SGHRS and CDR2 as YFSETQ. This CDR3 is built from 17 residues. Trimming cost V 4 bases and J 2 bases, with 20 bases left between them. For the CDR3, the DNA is TGCGCCAGCAGCGTCGGATCAGGTGGTAGGTCCACAGATACGCAGTATTTT. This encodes CASSVGSGGRSTDTQYF.

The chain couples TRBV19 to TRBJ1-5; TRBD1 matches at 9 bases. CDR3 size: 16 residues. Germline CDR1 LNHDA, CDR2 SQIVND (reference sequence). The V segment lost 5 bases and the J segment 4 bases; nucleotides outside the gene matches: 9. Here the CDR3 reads CASSSPGQGGNQPQHF. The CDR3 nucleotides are TGTGCCAGTAGTTCTCCGGGACAGGGCGGGAATCAGCCCCAGCATTTT.

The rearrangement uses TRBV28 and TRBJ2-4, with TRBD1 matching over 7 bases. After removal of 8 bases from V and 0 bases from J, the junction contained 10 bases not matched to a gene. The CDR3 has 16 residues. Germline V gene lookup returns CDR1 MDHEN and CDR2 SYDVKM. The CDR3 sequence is CASHTRRGIAKNIQYF. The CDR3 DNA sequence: TGTGCCAGCCATACGCGCAGGGGGATAGCCAAAAACATTCAGTACTTC.

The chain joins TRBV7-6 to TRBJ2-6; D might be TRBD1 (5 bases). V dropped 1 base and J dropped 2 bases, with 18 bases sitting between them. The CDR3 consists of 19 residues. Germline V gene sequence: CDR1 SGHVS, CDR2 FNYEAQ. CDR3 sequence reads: CASSLGAGNVRAGANVLTF. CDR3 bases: TGTGCCAGCAGCTTAGGGGCAGGGAATGTCAGGGCTGGGGCCAACGTCCTGACTTTC.

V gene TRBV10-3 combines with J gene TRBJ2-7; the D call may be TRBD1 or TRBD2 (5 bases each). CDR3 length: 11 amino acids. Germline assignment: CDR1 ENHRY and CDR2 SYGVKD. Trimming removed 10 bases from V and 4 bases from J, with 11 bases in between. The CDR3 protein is CATGRLYEQYF. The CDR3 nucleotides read TGTGCCACGGGGCGCCTGTACGAGCAGTACTTC.

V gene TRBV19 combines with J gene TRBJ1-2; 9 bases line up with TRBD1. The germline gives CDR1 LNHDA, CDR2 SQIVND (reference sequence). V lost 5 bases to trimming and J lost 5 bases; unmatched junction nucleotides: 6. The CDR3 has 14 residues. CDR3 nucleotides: TGTGCCAGTAGTTCGATGACAGGGGGATATGGCTACACCTTC. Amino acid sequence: CASSSMTGGYGYTF.

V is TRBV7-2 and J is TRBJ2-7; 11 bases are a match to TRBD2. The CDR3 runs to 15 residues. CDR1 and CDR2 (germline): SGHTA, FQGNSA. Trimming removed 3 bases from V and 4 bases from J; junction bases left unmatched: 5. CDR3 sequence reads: CASSLHTSGGYEQYF. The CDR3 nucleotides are TGTGCCAGCAGCTTGCATACTAGCGGGGGATACGAGCAGTACTTC.

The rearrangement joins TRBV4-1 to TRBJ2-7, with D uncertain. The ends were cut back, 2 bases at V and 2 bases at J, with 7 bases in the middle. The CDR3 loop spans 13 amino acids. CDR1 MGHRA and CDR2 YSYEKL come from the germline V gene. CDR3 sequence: CASSQQAPYEQYF. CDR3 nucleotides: TGCGCCAGCAGCCAACAGGCCCCCTACGAGCAGTACTTC.

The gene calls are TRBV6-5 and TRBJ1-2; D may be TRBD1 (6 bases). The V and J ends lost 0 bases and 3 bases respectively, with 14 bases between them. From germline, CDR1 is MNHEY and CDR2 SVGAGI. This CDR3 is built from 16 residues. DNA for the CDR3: TGTGCCAGCAGTTACTCGTCTCGGGGGCGAGACTATGGCTACACCTTC. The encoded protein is CASSYSSRGRDYGYTF.

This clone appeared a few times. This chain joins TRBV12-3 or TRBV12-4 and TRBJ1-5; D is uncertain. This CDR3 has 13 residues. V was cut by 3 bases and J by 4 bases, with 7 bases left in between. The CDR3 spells CASSFAENQPQHF. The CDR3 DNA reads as TGTGCCAGCAGTTTTGCGGAGAATCAGCCCCAGCATTTT.

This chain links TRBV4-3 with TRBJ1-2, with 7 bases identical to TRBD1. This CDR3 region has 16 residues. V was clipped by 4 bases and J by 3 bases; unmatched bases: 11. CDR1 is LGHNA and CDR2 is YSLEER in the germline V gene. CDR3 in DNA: TGCGCCAGCAGCCCGGACAGGACTGGCCCCTACTATGGCTACACCTTC. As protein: CASSPDRTGPYYGYTF.

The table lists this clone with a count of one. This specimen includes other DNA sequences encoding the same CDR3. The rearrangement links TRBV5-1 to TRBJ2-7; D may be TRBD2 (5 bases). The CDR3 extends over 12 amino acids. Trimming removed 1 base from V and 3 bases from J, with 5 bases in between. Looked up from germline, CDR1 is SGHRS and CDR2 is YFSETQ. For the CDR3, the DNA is TGCGCCAGCAGCTTGAGCGGCTACGAGCAGTACTTC. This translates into CASSLSGYEQYF.

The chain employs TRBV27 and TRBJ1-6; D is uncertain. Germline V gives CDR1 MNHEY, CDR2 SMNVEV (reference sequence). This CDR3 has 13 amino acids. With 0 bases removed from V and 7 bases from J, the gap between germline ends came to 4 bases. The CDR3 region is CASSLSENSPLHF. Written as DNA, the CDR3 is TGTGCCAGCAGTTTATCCGAGAATTCACCCCTCCACTTT.

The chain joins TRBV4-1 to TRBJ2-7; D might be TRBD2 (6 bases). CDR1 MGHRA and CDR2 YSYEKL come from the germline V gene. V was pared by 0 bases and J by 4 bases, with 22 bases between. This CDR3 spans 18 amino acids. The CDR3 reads CASSQEDRRGGLFYEQYF. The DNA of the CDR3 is TGCGCCAGCAGCCAAGAGGACCGGAGGGGAGGCCTATTTTACGAGCAGTACTTC.